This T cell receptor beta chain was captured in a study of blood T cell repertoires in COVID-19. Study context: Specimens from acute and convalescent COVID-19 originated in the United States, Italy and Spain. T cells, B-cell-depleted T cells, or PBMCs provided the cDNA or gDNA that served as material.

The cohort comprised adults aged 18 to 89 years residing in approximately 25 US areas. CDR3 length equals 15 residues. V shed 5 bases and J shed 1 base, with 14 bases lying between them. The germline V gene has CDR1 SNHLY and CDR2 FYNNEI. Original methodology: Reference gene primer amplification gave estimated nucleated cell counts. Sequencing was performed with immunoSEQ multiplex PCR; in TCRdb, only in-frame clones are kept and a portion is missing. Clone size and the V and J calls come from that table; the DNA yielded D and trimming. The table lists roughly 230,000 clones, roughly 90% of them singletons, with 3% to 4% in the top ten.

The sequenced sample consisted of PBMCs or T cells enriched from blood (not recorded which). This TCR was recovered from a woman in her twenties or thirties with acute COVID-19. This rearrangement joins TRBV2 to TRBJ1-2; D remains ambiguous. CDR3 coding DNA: TGTGCCAGCAGTCCCCGGGGAAACGGTAACTATGGCTACACCTTC. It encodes CASSPRGNGNYGYTF.